These 27 T cell receptor beta chains were all obtained from the same sample, sequenced in a study of shared clonotypes between healthy human individuals. Here immunoSEQ multiplex PCR was the method, and the copy in TCRdb shows in-frame clones only, minus some. In the table there are around 2.1 million clones, approximately 96% of which are singletons. Sequencing was performed on naive CD4+ T cells sorted from blood. Subset defined: CD45RA+ positively selected. The source is a man between 18 and 35 years old in good health.

The chain joins TRBV5-4 to TRBJ2-7; TRBD2 matches 8 bases. The CDR3 is made up of 16 amino acids. Unmatched junction bases numbered 7, after V lost 1 base and J lost 1 base. Germline CDR1 is SGHNT and CDR2 is YYREEE (reference sequence). DNA of the CDR3: TGTGCCAGCAGCTTGCCAGGCGCGGGGGGATCCTACGAGCAGTACTTC. Translating gives CASSLPGAGGSYEQYF.

Only a few counts were recorded for this clone. The rearrangement joins TRBV6-5 to TRBJ1-5; D uncertain. The CDR3 contains 13 residues. The V gene's germline CDR1 is MNHEY and CDR2 SVGAGI. With 6 bases removed from V and 6 bases from J, the gap between germline ends came to 12 bases. The CDR3 DNA follows: TGTGCCAGCAGAGGAACAATCGGTCAGCCCCAGCATTTT. Translating it yields CASRGTIGQPQHF.

V is TRBV7-2 and J is TRBJ1-6; D unclear. CDR3 size: 18 residues. CDR1 SGHTA and CDR2 FQGNSA come from the germline V gene. Trimming took off 1 base at V and 3 bases at J, with 16 bases between the two ends. DNA of the CDR3: TGTGCCAGCAGCTTAGACTCTCCAGTGGGATTCTATAATTCACCCCTCCACTTT. As protein: CASSLDSPVGFYNSPLHF.

This sequence joins TRBV7-8 and TRBJ2-7; tentatively, D is TRBD2 (5 bases). With 7 bases removed from V and 3 bases from J, the gap between germline ends came to 22 bases. Per the germline V gene, CDR1 is SGHVS and CDR2 is FQNEAQ. The CDR3 is made up of 16 amino acids. CDR3 bases: TGTGCCAGCACCACGCGTGGCGGGCTCCTGGTCTACGAGCAGTACTTC. It yields the protein CASTTRGGLLVYEQYF.

This clone is a singleton in its sample. This sample also contains other DNA sequences that code for the same CDR3. The DNA of the CDR3 is TGCGCCAGCAGCTTGCCGGGCCAGAACACTGAAGCTTTCTTT. Protein product: CASSLPGQNTEAFF. V and J are TRBV5-1 and TRBJ1-1; D is uncertain. Germline V lookup: CDR1 SGHRS, CDR2 YFSETQ. Trimming left V 1 base short and J 1 base short, with 8 bases between. The CDR3 runs 14 residues.

This chain uses TRBV25-1 with TRBJ2-6, with 10 positions matching TRBD1. The CDR3 covers 16 residues. CDR1 is MGHDK, CDR2 SYGVNS, per germline. The CDR3 region is CAGPGQGFSGANVLTF. For the CDR3, the DNA is TGTGCAGGACCGGGACAGGGGTTCTCTGGGGCCAACGTCCTGACTTTC.

The DNA of the CDR3 is TGTGCCTGGAGTAGGGGAGGTTGGTTGACTGAAGCTTTCTTT. Its protein is CAWSRGGWLTEAFF. The J gene is TRBJ1-1, the V gene TRBV30; tentative D call: TRBD1 (5 bases). Looked up from germline, CDR1 is GTSNPN and CDR2 is SVGIG (reference sequence). Trimming shortened V by 2 bases and J by 5 bases, and 15 bases separated the two germline ends. This CDR3 contains 14 residues.

The chain is built from TRBV6-5 and TRBJ2-5, with TRBD2 matching 16 bases. The CDR3 totals 16 residues. The V gene end was trimmed by 4 bases and the J gene end by 8 bases; junction bases not matched to a gene: 7. The germline V gene encodes CDR1 MNHEY and CDR2 SVGAGI. Here the CDR3 DNA reads TGTGCCAGCAGTTCCCGGGGACTAGCGGGGGGGCCAACCCAGTACTTC. It codes for CASSSRGLAGGPTQYF.

Of note for this clone: This sample includes further DNA sequences coding for the same CDR3. V usage is TRBV9 and J usage is TRBJ2-2; no firm D call. The germline V and J ends were trimmed by 1 base and 1 base, with 8 bases remaining between them. The germline V gene encodes CDR1 SGDLS and CDR2 YYNGEE. This CDR3 is 15 amino acids long. CDR3 nucleotide sequence: TGTGCCAGCAGCGTAACGGGTCAGAACACCGGGGAGCTGTTTTTT. It encodes CASSVTGQNTGELFF. The full variable domain, in which reference TRBV9 and TRBJ2-2 provide the parts outside the CDR3, is DSGVTQTPKHLITATGQRVTLRCSPRSGDLSVYWYQQSLDQGLQFLIQYYNGEERAKGNILERFSAQQFPDLHSELNLSSLELGDSALYFCASSVTGQNTGELFFGEGSRLTVL.

The chain couples TRBV12-5 to TRBJ2-5; TRBD2 matches 13 bases. V was clipped by 9 bases and J by 4 bases; unmatched bases: 11. Germline V gene data show CDR1 as LGHNT and CDR2 as FRNRAP. CDR3 length: 16 residues. The CDR3 is CASPPLAGGCRETQYF. CDR3 nucleotides: TGTGCTAGCCCACCACTAGCGGGGGGGTGTCGAGAGACCCAGTACTTC.

This clone showed up just once. The rearrangement joins TRBV5-1 to TRBJ1-6, with TRBD1 identical over 7 bases. The CDR3 extends over 15 amino acids. J was trimmed by 8 bases and V by 0 bases; bases with no gene match: 5. Germline CDR1 and CDR2: SGHRS and YFSETQ. CDR3 bases: TGCGCCAGCAGCTTGGCGGGACAGATAGATTCACCCCTCCACTTT. It yields the protein CASSLAGQIDSPLHF.

The chain joins TRBV30 to TRBJ1-2; D ambiguous. There are 13 residues in the CDR3. V lost 1 base and J lost 3, with 9 bases in between. Germline values: CDR1 GTSNPN, CDR2 SVGIG (reference sequence). CDR3 loop: CAWSGGVHYGYTF. The DNA of the CDR3 is TGTGCCTGGAGTGGTGGGGTGCACTATGGCTACACCTTC.

In this sample, this clone turned up once. The rearrangement uses TRBV7-9 and TRBJ2-5; 7 nucleotides line up with TRBD1. Germline assignment: CDR1 SEHNR and CDR2 FQNEAQ (reference sequence). The CDR3 runs to 15 residues. The junction had 9 bases not matched to a gene; V was cut back by 6 bases and J by 2 bases. The CDR3 loop is CASSPGQARQETQYF. The CDR3 nucleotides are TGTGCCAGCAGTCCAGGACAGGCCCGGCAAGAGACCCAGTACTTC.

The gene calls are TRBV15 and TRBJ1-5; D unresolved. CDR3 length: 12 amino acids. Germline assignment: CDR1 LNHNV and CDR2 YYDKDF (reference sequence). V lost 8 bases, J lost 3 bases, and 8 bases lay in between. DNA of the CDR3: TGTGCCACCTCGGTGGACAATCAGCCCCAGCATTTT. Amino acids: CATSVDNQPQHF.

CDR3 nucleotide sequence: TGTGCCAGCAGCTCCCCCCCGGGGGGTGTCAATGAGCAGTTCTTC. It translates to CASSSPPGGVNEQFF. This chain connects TRBV7-3 to TRBJ2-1; 7 bases match TRBD2. CDR1 SGHTA and CDR2 FQGTGA come from the germline V gene. This CDR3 contains 15 residues. Trimming at V came to 4 bases and at J to 6 bases, leaving 9 bases not matched to a gene.

This clone occurred a few times. The same CDR3 also results from other DNA sequences found in this sample. This chain connects TRBV30 to TRBJ2-5; D uncertain. The CDR3 consists of 11 residues. V lost 0 bases and J lost 5, with 4 bases in between. CDR1 is GTSNPN and CDR2 is SVGIG in the germline V gene (reference sequence). The CDR3 DNA sequence: TGTGCCTGGAGTGTACTTGAGACCCAGTACTTC. Its translation is CAWSVLETQYF.

This clone has just one count. The chain joins TRBV4-3 to TRBJ2-1; maybe TRBD2 (5 bases). The CDR3 is 16 residues long. The V gene lost 0 bases and the J gene lost 8 bases, with 17 bases spanning the gap. Germline-derived CDR1 and CDR2 are LGHNA and YSLEER. CDR3 in DNA: TGCGCCAGCAGCCAAGATCGCGACTACCGATCCCATGAGCAGTTCTTC. Protein product: CASSQDRDYRSHEQFF.

The chain links TRBV6-1 to TRBJ1-4; D is unclear. CDR3 length equals 12 residues. Germline V gene lookup returns CDR1 MNHNS and CDR2 SASEGT. Between the trimmed V and J ends, which lost 6 bases and 8 bases, there was a span of 10 bases. The CDR3 DNA is TGTGCCAGCAGCGACCTGGGGGAAAAACTGTTTTTT. Amino acids: CASSDLGEKLFF.

The chain recombines TRBV6-5 with TRBJ2-5; 9 nucleotides align to TRBD1. Germline V lookup: CDR1 MNHEY, CDR2 SVGAGI. CDR3 length: 14 residues. The junction had 7 bases not matched to a gene; V was cut back by 4 bases and J by 7 bases. The CDR3 region is CASSSTGGKGTQYF. CDR3 DNA: TGTGCCAGCAGTTCGACAGGGGGTAAGGGGACCCAGTACTTC.

The rearrangement uses TRBV5-1 and TRBJ2-1; 11 bases line up with TRBD2. Trimming took 6 bases from V and 7 from J; bases not matched to a gene: 15. Germline V lookup: CDR1 SGHRS, CDR2 YFSETQ. This CDR3 is built from 17 residues. The CDR3 protein is CASTPLTSGRGVNEQFF. CDR3 coding DNA: TGCGCCAGCACCCCACTCACTAGCGGGAGAGGTGTGAATGAGCAGTTCTTC.

Regarding this clone: In the same sample, other DNA sequences code for this CDR3. V gene TRBV28 combines with J gene TRBJ1-6; TRBD1 matches 7 bases. From germline, CDR1 is MDHEN and CDR2 SYDVKM. V was clipped by 6 bases and J by 7 bases; unmatched bases: 6. CDR3 size: 14 residues. CDR3 loop: CASRPGTVNSPLHF. CDR3 sequence (DNA): TGTGCCAGCAGACCCGGGACAGTCAATTCACCCCTCCACTTT.

As for this clone: At the DNA level, this CDR3 is encoded by other sequences in the same sample as well. V gene TRBV5-4 combines with J gene TRBJ1-1; D call uncertain. Deletions cut 2 bases from V and 0 bases from J, with 8 bases between. The V gene's germline CDR1 is SGHNT and CDR2 YYREEE (reference sequence). The CDR3 extends over 14 amino acids. CDR3 in DNA: TGTGCCAGCAGCTTCCTGACCTTGAACACTGAAGCTTTCTTT. Encoded protein: CASSFLTLNTEAFF.

This clone was seen only once. Written as DNA, the CDR3 is TGTGCCAGCAGCTTAATGGCAGTTGGCACTGAAGCTTTCTTT. It is translated as CASSLMAVGTEAFF. V is TRBV7-3 and J is TRBJ1-1; D not certain. The germline V gene has CDR1 SGHTA and CDR2 FQGTGA. CDR3 length equals 14 residues. Trimming pared 1 base from V and 4 bases from J, leaving 10 bases between. The full variable domain, completed using reference TRBV7-3 and TRBJ1-1, is GAGVSQTPSNKVTEKGKYVELRCDPISGHTALYWYRQSLGQGPEFLIYFQGTGAADDSGLPNDRFFAVRPEGSVSTLKIQRTERGDSAVYLCASSLMAVGTEAFFGQGTRLTVV.

This chain joins TRBV4-2 and TRBJ1-4, with D maybe TRBD1 (6 bases). The CDR3 sequence is 15 residues long. Trimming stripped 1 base from V and 4 bases from J, with 10 bases between. Germline V lookup: CDR1 LGHNA, CDR2 YNFKEQ. The CDR3 reads CASSQVGGGNEKLFF. The CDR3 coding sequence is TGTGCCAGCAGCCAAGTTGGGGGCGGTAATGAAAAACTGTTTTTT.

The chain recombines TRBV10-2 with TRBJ1-6, with a tentative D call TRBD1 (5 bases). The germline gives CDR1 WSHSY, CDR2 SAAADI. V lost 6 bases, J lost 7 bases, and 16 bases lay in between. The CDR3 runs to 15 residues. The DNA of the CDR3 is TGCGCCAGCAGATGGGGGGTCAGGGAAAATTCACCCCTCCACTTT. Translation gives CASRWGVRENSPLHF.

V usage is TRBV18 and J usage is TRBJ2-3; 10 bases are shared with TRBD2. CDR3 length equals 16 residues. CDR1 is KGHSH and CDR2 is LQKENI in the germline V gene. V shed 1 base and J 4 bases; nucleotides not matched to a gene: 5. CDR3 protein: CASSPLASGGPDTQYF. The CDR3 nucleotides read TGTGCCAGCTCACCACTCGCTAGCGGGGGACCAGATACGCAGTATTTT.

The V and J genes are TRBV6-1 and TRBJ2-1; D gene uncertain. Germline values: CDR1 MNHNS, CDR2 SASEGT. V lost 4 bases and J 4 bases, leaving 11 bases between the germline ends. The CDR3 contains 14 residues. The CDR3, as DNA: TGTGCCAGCAGTGGGCCTACGTCTTACAATGAGCAGTTCTTC. This gives the protein CASSGPTSYNEQFF.